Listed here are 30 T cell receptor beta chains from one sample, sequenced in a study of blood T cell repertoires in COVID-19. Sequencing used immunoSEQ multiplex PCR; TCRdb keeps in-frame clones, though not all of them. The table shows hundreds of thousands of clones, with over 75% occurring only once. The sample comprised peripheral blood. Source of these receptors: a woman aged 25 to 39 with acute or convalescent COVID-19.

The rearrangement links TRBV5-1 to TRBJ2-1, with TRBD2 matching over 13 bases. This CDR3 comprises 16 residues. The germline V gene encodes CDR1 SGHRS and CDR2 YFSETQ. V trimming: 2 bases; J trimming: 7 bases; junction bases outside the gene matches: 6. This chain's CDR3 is CASSFQTSGRGNEQFF. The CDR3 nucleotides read TGCGCCAGCAGCTTCCAAACTAGCGGGAGGGGGAATGAGCAGTTCTTC.

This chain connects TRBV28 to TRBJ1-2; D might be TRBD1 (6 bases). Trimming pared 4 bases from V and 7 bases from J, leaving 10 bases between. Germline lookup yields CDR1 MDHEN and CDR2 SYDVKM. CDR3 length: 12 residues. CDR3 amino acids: CASSSLGGGYTF. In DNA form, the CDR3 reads TGTGCCAGCAGTTCCCTAGGGGGTGGCTACACCTTC.

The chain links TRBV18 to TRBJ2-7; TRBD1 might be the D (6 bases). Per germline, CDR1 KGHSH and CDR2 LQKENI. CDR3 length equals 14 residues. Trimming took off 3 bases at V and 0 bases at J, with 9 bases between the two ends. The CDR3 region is CASSPGAGSYEQYF. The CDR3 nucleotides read TGTGCCAGCTCACCGGGGGCGGGCTCCTACGAGCAGTACTTC.

CDR3 sequence reads: CAWSVHGGLLGYTF. The CDR3 DNA reads as TGTGCCTGGAGTGTACACGGTGGGCTATTAGGCTACACCTTC. The rearrangement links TRBV30 to TRBJ1-2; no clear D gene. This CDR3 is 14 amino acids long. V was shortened by 0 bases and J by 8 bases, with 16 bases between the two germline ends. The germline gives CDR1 GTSNPN, CDR2 SVGIG (reference sequence).

DNA of the CDR3: TGTGCCAGCAGCGATCCCGGGACAGGGACATCCTACGAGCAGTACTTC. This codes for CASSDPGTGTSYEQYF. V and J are TRBV11-2 and TRBJ2-7, with 9 bases aligning to TRBD1. The J segment lost 1 base and the V segment lost 5 bases, leaving 9 bases of the junction unmatched. CDR3 size: 16 residues. Germline CDR1 SGHAT, CDR2 FQNNGV.

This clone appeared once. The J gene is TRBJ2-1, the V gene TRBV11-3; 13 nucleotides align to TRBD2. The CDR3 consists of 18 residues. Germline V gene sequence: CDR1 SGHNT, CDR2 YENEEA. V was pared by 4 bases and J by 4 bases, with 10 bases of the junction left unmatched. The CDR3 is CASSSGTSGNFRYNEQFF. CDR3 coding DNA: TGTGCCAGCAGCTCTGGGACTAGCGGGAACTTTAGATACAATGAGCAGTTCTTC.

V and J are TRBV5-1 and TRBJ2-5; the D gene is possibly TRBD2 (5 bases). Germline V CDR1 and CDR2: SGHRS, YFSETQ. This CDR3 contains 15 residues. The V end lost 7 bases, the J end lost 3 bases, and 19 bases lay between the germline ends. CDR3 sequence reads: CASAEVGKREETQYF. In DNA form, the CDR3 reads TGCGCCAGCGCGGAGGTGGGAAAGAGGGAAGAGACCCAGTACTTC.

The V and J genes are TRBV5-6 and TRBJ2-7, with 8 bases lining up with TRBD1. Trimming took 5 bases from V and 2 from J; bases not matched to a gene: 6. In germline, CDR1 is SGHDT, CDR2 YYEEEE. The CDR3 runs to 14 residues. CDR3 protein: CASRRRTGTYEQYF. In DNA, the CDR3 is TGTGCCAGCAGGCGAAGGACAGGGACCTACGAGCAGTACTTC.

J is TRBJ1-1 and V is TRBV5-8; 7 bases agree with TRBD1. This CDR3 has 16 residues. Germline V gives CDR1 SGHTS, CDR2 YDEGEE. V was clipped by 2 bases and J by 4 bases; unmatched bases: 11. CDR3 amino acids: CASSLTSGGSGTEAFF. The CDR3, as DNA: TGTGCCAGCAGCTTAACTTCAGGGGGGAGTGGCACTGAAGCTTTCTTT.

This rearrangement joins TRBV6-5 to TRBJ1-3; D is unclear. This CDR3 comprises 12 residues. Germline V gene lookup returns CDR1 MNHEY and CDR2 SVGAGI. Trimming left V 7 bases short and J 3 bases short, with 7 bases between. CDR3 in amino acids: CASTMNGNTIYF. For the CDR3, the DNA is TGTGCCAGCACTATGAATGGAAACACCATATATTTT.

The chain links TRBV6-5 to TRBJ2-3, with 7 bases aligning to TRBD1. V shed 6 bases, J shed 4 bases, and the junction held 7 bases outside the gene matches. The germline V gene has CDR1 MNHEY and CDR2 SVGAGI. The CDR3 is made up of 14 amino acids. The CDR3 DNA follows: TGTGCCAGCAGCCCGACAGGGAGAGCAGATACGCAGTATTTT. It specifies CASSPTGRADTQYF.

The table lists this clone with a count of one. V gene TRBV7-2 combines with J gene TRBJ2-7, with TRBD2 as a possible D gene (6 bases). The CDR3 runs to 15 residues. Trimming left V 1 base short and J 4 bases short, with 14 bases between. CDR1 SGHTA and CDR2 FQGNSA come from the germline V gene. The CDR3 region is CASSLESGDPYEQYF. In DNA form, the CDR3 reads TGTGCCAGCAGCTTAGAGTCGGGAGACCCATACGAGCAGTACTTC.

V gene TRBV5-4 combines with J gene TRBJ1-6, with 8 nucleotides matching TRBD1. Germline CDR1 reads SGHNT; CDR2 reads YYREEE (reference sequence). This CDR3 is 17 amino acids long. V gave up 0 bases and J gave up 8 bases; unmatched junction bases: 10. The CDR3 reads CASSLAQGAGQDSPLHF. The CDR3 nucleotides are TGTGCCAGCAGCTTGGCTCAGGGGGCAGGGCAAGATTCACCCCTCCACTTT.

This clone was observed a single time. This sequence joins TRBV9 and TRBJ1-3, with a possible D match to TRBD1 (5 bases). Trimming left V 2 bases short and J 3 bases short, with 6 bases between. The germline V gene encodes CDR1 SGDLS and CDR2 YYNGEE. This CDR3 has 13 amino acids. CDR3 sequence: CASSVDSGNTIYF. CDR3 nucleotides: TGTGCCAGCAGCGTCGACAGTGGAAACACCATATATTTT.

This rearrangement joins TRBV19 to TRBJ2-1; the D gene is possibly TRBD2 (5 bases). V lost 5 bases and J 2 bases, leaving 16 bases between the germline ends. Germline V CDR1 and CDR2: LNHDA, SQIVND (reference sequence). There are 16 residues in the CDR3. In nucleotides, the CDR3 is TGTGCCAGTAGTCTACTGACTACGGGGACCTACAATGAGCAGTTCTTC. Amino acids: CASSLLTTGTYNEQFF. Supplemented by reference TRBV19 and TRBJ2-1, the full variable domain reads DGGITQSPKYLFRKEGQNVTLSCEQNLNHDAMYWYRQDPGQGLRLIYYSQIVNDFQKGDIAEGYSVSREKKESFPLTVTSAQKNPTAFYLCASSLLTTGTYNEQFFGPGTRLTVL.

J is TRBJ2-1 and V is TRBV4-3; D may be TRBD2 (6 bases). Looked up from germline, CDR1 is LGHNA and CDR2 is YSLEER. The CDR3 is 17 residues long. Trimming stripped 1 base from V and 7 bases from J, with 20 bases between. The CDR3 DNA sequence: TGCGCCAGCAGCCAAGCCTCTTACCCGGACTACACTAATGAGCAGTTCTTC. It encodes CASSQASYPDYTNEQFF.

CDR3 nucleotide sequence: TGTGCCAGCAGCCGGACAGGGCTGAACACTGAAGCTTTCTTT. This gives the protein CASSRTGLNTEAFF. The chain carries TRBV6-5 and TRBJ1-1; 8 nucleotides line up with TRBD1. CDR1 MNHEY and CDR2 SVGAGI come from the germline V gene. The CDR3 spans 14 residues. The ends lost 6 bases at V and 0 bases at J; junction bases unmatched: 3.

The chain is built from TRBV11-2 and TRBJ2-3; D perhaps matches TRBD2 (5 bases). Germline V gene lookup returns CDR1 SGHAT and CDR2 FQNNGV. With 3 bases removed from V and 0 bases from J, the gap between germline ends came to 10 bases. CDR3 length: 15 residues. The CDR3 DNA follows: TGTGCCAGCAGCTTTCGACGGGGAAGCACAGATACGCAGTATTTT. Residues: CASSFRRGSTDTQYF.

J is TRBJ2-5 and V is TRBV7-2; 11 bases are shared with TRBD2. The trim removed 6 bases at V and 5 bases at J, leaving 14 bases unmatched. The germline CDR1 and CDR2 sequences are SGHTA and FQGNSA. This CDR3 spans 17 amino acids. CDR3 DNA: TGTGCCAGCAGAGATACCGGGACTAGCGGACCTCGGGAGACCCAGTACTTC. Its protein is CASRDTGTSGPRETQYF.

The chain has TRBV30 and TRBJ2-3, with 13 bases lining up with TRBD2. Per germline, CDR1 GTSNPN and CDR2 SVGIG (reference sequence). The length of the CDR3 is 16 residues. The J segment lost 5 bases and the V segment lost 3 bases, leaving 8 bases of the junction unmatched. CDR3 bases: TGTGCCTGGAGAGCCGGACTAGCGGGAGAAATAGATACGCAGTATTTT. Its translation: CAWRAGLAGEIDTQYF.

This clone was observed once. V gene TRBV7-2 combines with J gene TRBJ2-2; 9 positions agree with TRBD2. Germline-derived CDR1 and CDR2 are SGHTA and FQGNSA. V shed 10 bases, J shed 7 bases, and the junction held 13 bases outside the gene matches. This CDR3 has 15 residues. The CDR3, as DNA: TGTGCCATCAATCCTAGCGGGACGGCAGGCGGGGAGCTGTTTTTT. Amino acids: CAINPSGTAGGELFF.

This chain's CDR3 is CASSYSRLSGSNEQFF. CDR3 bases: TGTGCCAGCAGTTACTCTCGACTATCGGGAAGCAATGAGCAGTTCTTC. This chain links TRBV6-6 with TRBJ2-1, with D possibly TRBD2 on 5 matching bases. The CDR3 has 16 residues. The germline V and J ends were trimmed by 0 bases and 6 bases, with 15 bases remaining between them. Germline loops: CDR1 MNHNY, CDR2 SVGAGI (reference sequence).

CDR3 bases: TGTGCCAGCAGCAAGGGACAGCTAAGCAATCAGCCCCAGCATTTT. Protein product: CASSKGQLSNQPQHF. The chain uses TRBV6-2 or TRBV6-3 and TRBJ1-5, with 7 bases fitting TRBD1. The CDR3 spans 15 residues. V lost 6 bases, J lost 1 base, and 6 bases stayed unmatched. Germline CDR1 reads MNHEY; CDR2 reads SVGEGT.

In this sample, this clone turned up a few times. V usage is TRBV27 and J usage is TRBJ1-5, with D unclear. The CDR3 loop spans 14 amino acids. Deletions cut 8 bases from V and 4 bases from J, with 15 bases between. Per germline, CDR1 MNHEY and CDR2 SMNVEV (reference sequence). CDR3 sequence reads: CASRGRLDNQPQHF. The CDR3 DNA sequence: TGTGCCAGCCGAGGCCGACTGGATAATCAGCCCCAGCATTTT.

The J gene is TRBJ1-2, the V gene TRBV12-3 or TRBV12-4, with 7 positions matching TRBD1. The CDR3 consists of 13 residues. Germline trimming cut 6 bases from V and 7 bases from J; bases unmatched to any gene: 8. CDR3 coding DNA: TGTGCCAGCAGCAGGGACAGACGCCTTGGCTACACCTTC. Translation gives CASSRDRRLGYTF.

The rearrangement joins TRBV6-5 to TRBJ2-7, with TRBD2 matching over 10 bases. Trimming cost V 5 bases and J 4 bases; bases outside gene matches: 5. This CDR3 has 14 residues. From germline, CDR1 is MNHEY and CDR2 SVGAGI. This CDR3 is CASSSLAGAYEQYF. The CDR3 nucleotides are TGTGCCAGCAGTAGCCTAGCGGGAGCTTACGAGCAGTACTTC.

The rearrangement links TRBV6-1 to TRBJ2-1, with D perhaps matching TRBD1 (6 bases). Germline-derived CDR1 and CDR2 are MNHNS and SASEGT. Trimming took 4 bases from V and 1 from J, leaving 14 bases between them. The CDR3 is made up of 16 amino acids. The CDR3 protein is CASSAQQGGSYNEQFF. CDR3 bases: TGTGCCAGCAGTGCACAACAGGGTGGGTCCTACAATGAGCAGTTCTTC.

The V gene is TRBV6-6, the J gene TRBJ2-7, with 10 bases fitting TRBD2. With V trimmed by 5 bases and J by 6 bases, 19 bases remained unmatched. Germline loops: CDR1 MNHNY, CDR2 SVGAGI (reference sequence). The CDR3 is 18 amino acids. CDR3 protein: CASSPTSGAFNSLFEQYF. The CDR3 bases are TGTGCCAGCAGTCCCACTAGCGGGGCCTTCAACTCCCTCTTCGAGCAGTACTTC.

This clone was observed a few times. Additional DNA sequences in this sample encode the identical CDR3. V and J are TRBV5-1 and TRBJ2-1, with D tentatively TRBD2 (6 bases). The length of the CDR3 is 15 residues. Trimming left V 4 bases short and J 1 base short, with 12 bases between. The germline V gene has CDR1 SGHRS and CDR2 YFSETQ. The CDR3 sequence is CASSLLAGSYNEQFF. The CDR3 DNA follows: TGCGCCAGCAGCCTACTTGCGGGGTCCTACAATGAGCAGTTCTTC.

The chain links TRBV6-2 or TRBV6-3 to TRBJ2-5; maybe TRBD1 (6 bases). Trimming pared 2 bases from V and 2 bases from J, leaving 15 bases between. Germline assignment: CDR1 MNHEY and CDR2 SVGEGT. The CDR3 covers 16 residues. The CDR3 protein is CASSYNPRGNQETQYF. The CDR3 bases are TGTGCCAGCAGTTACAACCCTAGGGGGAATCAAGAGACCCAGTACTTC.